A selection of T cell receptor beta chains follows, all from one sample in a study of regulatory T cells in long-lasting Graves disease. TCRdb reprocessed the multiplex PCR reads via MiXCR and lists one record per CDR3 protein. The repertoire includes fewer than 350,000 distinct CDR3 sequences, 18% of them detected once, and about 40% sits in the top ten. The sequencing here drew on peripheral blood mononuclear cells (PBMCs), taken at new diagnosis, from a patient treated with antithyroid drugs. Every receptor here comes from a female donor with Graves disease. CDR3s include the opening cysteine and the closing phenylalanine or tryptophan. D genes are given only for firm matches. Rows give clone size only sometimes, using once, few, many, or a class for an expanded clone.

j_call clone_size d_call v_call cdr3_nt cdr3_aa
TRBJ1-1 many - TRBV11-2 TGTGCCAGCACCCAAATACCCCGGTTTAAGAACACTGAAGCTTTCTTT CASTQIPRFKNTEAFF
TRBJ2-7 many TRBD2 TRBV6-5 TGTGCCAGCAGTTCGAGGCTAGCGGGAGACGGGTACGAGCAGTACTTC CASSSRLAGDGYEQYF
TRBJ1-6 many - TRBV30 TGTGCCTGGAGGACACAGATTACCTCCTATAATTCACCCCTCCACTTT CAWRTQITSYNSPLHF
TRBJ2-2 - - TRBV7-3 TGTGCCAGCAGCTGGACCGACACCGGGGAGCTGTTTTTT CASSWTDTGELFF
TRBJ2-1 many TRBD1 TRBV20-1 TGCAGTGCTAATCTTGGGGACAGGGGATACAATGAGCAGTTCTTC CSANLGDRGYNEQFF
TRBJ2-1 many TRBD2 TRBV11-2 TGTGCCAGCAGCATAGGGACTACCCACAATGAGCAGTTCTTC CASSIGTTHNEQFF
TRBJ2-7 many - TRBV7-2 TGTGCCAGCAGCTTAGATCCACGGGGGGCGAGGTACTTC CASSLDPRGARYF
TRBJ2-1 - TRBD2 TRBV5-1 TGTGCCAGCAGCTTTCAACCGGGACTAGTGAACAATGAGCAGTTCTTC CASSFQPGLVNNEQFF
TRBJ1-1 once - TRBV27 TGTGCCAGCAGTTTTGTGGGTGGGAACACTGAAGCTTTCTTT CASSFVGGNTEAFF
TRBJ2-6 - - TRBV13 TGTGCCAGCGGCCTAGGGTTCGGGGCCAACGTCCTGACTTTC CASGLGFGANVLTF
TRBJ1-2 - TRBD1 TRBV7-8 TGTGCCAGCAGCCACGGGACAGGGCAATACTATGGCTACACCTTC CASSHGTGQYYGYTF
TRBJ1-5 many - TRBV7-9 TGTGCCAGCAGCTTAGCAGGGGCCAATCAGCCCCAGCATTTT CASSLAGANQPQHF
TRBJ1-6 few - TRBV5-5 TGTGCCAGCAGCTACTCCGGGACCCCCATAACGTCCCTCCACTTT CASSYSGTPITSLHF
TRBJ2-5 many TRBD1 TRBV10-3 TGTGCCATCAGCCCCGACAGGGCCCAAGAGACCCAGTACTTC CAISPDRAQETQYF
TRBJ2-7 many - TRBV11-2 TGTGCCAGCAGCTTAGAACCCTTTCGGGGCGAGCAGTACTTC CASSLEPFRGEQYF
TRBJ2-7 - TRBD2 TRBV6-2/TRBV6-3 TGTGCCAGCAGCCTAAGAGGGGCTAGCGGGAGTAATGAGCAGTACTTC CASSLRGASGSNEQYF
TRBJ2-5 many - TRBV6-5 TGTGCCAGCAGTTACACCCTGGACAGCCACCAAGAGACCCAGTACTTC CASSYTLDSHQETQYF
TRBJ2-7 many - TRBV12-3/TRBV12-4 TGTGCCAGCAGTCAAGCTGCAACCGCCTACGAGCAGTACTTC CASSQAATAYEQYF
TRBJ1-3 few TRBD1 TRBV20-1 TGCAGTGCTAGCATACAGGGGTCTTCTGGAAACACCATATATTTT CSASIQGSSGNTIYF
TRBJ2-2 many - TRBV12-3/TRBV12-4 TGTGCCAGCAGGCCGACCGGGTCGAACACCGGGGAGCTGTTTTTT CASRPTGSNTGELFF
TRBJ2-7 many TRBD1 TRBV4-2 TGTGCCAGCAGCCAAGCGTCGACAGGGCGGTACGAGCAGTACTTC CASSQASTGRYEQYF
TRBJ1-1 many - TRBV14 TGTGCCAGCAGCCAAGAATGGGGTTACACTGAAGCTTTCTTT CASSQEWGYTEAFF
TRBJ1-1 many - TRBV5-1 TGCGCCAGCAGCTCCCAGGCAGGGAACACTGAAGCTTTCTTT CASSSQAGNTEAFF
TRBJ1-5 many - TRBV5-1 TGCGCCAGCAGCTTGTCCGGAGAGACCAATCAGCCCCAGCATTTT CASSLSGETNQPQHF
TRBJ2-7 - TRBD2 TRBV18 TGTGCCAGCTCAGCGGGGGACTACGAGCAGTACTTC CASSAGDYEQYF
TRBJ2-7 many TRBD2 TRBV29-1 TGCAGCGCCGTAGGCGGGAGACACGAGCAGTACTTC CSAVGGRHEQYF
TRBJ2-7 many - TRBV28 TGTGCCAGCAGTTTGAGGGCAGGACACCCCTACGAGCAGTACTTC CASSLRAGHPYEQYF
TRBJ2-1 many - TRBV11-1 TGTGCCAGCACTCTGGGGGGGGCTGAGCAGTTCTTC CASTLGGAEQFF
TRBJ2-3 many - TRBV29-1 TGCAGCGTTGTTCAGGGCACAGATACGCAGTATTTT CSVVQGTDTQYF
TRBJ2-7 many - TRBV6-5 TGTGCCAGCAGTTACTCTGGAGGGTTAAGCTACGAGCAGTACTTC CASSYSGGLSYEQYF
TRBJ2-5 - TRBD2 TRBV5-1 TGCGCCAGCAGCTACCGGACTAGCGGGAGAGGGGGAGAGACCCAGTACTTC CASSYRTSGRGGETQYF
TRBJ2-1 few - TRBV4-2 TGTGCCAGCAGCCAAGAGAAGCGGGACAATGAGCAGTTCTTC CASSQEKRDNEQFF
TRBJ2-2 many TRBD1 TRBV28 TGTGCCAGCAGTCAACCGGGACAGGGCCCAGCCGGGGAGCTGTTTTTT CASSQPGQGPAGELFF
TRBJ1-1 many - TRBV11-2 TGTGCCAGCAGCATTAAGACTTCCCACACTGAAGTTTTCTTT CASSIKTSHTEVFF
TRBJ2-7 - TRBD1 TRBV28 TGTGCCAGTCTGCTACAAGGGGGCGGCTACGAGCAGTACTTC CASLLQGGGYEQYF
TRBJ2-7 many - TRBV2 TGTGCCAGCAGTCGGGCCTTCGACCCCTACGAGCAGTACTTC CASSRAFDPYEQYF
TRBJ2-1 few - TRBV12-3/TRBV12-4 TGTGCCAGCAGTTTATTCGGCAGAAAGTACAATGAGCAGTTCTTC CASSLFGRKYNEQFF
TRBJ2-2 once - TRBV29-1 TGCAGCGTTGATCCGTGGGACACCGGGGAGCTGTTTTTT CSVDPWDTGELFF
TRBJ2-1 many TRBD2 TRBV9 TGTGCCAGCAGCGTTTCTAGCGGGAGGTTCACCTACAATGAGCAGTTCTTC CASSVSSGRFTYNEQFF
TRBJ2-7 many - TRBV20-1 TGCAGTGCTAGAGGCTCAGTGGTCGAGCAGTACTTC CSARGSVVEQYF